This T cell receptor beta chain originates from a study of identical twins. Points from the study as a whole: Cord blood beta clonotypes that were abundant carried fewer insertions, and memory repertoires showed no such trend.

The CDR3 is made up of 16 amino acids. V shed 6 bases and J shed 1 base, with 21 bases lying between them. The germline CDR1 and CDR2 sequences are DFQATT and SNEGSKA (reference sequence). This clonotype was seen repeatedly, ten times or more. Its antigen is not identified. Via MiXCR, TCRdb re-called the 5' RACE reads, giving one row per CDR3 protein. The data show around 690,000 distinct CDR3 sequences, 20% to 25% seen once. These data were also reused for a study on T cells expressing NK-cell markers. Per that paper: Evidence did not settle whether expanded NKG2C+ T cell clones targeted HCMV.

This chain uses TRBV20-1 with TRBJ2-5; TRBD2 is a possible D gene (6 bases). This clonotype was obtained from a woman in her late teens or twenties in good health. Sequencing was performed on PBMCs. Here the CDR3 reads CSAQAPGLTFQETQYF. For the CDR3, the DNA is TGCAGTGCCCAGGCCCCGGGACTCACTTTCCAAGAGACCCAGTACTTC.